These 9 T cell receptor beta chains share one sample of origin, sequenced in a study of blood T cells in healthy people across ages (dated by TCRdb to about 2015). The library was prepared using 5' RACE. The sample was run on an Illumina HiSeq 2500. A second PCR of roughly 6 to 11 cycles was run with a J-beta primer mix and a sample-barcoded 5' primer. The public reads were run again by TCRdb, first through fastp at Q25 and then through MiXCR, and only productive beta chains were kept. Rows are unified per CDR3 protein, each entry keeping the most common DNA and genes. Recorded for this sample are about 730,000 distinct CDR3 sequences; roughly 47% of them occurred a single time. In total, the top ten clones hold approximately 22% of the sample. Sequencing was performed on blood. Every receptor here comes from an older woman in good health.

The chain links TRBV24-1 to TRBJ2-7, with no clear D. Trimming cost V 4 bases and J 2 bases, with 8 bases left between them. The CDR3 is 13 residues long. Germline CDR1 KGHDR, CDR2 SFDVKD. CDR3 bases: TGTGCCACCAGTGAGCAAGGAGCCTACGAGCAGTACTTC. Translated: CATSEQGAYEQYF.

This chain joins TRBV28 and TRBJ2-1, with a weak D call TRBD1 (5 bases). The V gene lost 5 bases and the J gene lost 5 bases, with 16 bases spanning the gap. Germline V CDR1 and CDR2: MDHEN, SYDVKM. The CDR3 loop spans 15 amino acids. The CDR3 is CASSRRQIKDNEQFF. The CDR3 coding sequence is TGTGCCAGCAGTCGACGACAGATTAAAGACAATGAGCAGTTCTTC.

The J gene is TRBJ1-5, the V gene TRBV20-1, with 12 bases fitting TRBD1. Per the germline V gene, CDR1 is DFQATT and CDR2 is SNEGSKA (reference sequence). This CDR3 has 13 residues. The V gene end was trimmed by 3 bases and the J gene end by 7 bases; junction bases not matched to a gene: 1. The DNA of the CDR3 is TGCAGTGCTAGCGGGACAGGGGGCCAGCCCCAGCATTTT. Amino acid sequence: CSASGTGGQPQHF.

This clonotype was detected a few times. The gene calls are TRBV20-1 and TRBJ2-1, with 8 bases matching TRBD2. V gave up 3 bases and J gave up 0 bases; unmatched junction bases: 7. Germline V gene lookup returns CDR1 DFQATT and CDR2 SNEGSKA (reference sequence). This CDR3 spans 16 amino acids. Here the CDR3 DNA reads TGCAGTGCTAGGAGGGCGGGAGGTCCCTCCTACAATGAGCAGTTCTTC. Translating it yields CSARRAGGPSYNEQFF.

The J gene is TRBJ1-1, the V gene TRBV6-6; D is perhaps TRBD1 (5 bases). The CDR3 is 15 residues long. Trimming pared 2 bases from V and 1 base from J, leaving 11 bases between. The V gene's germline CDR1 is MNHNY and CDR2 SVGAGI (reference sequence). The CDR3 loop reads CASSYPLRGNTEAFF. The CDR3, as DNA: TGTGCCAGCAGTTACCCCCTTAGGGGGAACACTGAAGCTTTCTTT.

This chain links TRBV5-1 with TRBJ2-3; 10 bases fit TRBD2. J gave up 1 base and V 8 bases, and 16 bases lay outside the gene matches. The CDR3 contains 18 residues. Looked up from germline, CDR1 is SGHRS and CDR2 is YFSETQ. CDR3 DNA sequence: TGCGCCAGTAGCCCCGCCGGGGCTAGCGGGAGAGGCACAGATACGCAGTATTTT. Translation: CASSPAGASGRGTDTQYF.

Note on this clonotype: Being one base from a much bigger clone, this may be a read error. The V and J genes are TRBV7-3 and TRBJ2-1; TRBD2 aligns across 7 bases. The germline V gene encodes CDR1 SGHTA and CDR2 FQGTGA. The CDR3 loop spans 14 amino acids. DNA of the CDR3: TGTGCCAGCAGCTTAGGGCTAGCGGAAAATGAGCAGTCCTTC. As protein: CASSLGLAENEQSF.

The genes are TRBV7-3 and TRBJ2-1; 7 positions agree with TRBD2. CDR1 and CDR2 (germline): SGHTA, FQGTGA. The CDR3 extends over 15 amino acids. J gave up 8 bases and V 0 bases, and 7 bases lay outside the gene matches. DNA for the CDR3: TGTGCCAGCAGCTTAACGCGGGAGCCTAATGATGAGCAGTTCTTC. This translates into CASSLTREPNDEQFF. Full variable domain (rest looked up from reference TRBV7-3 and TRBJ2-1): GAGVSQTPSNKVTEKGKYVELRCDPISGHTALYWYRQSLGQGPEFLIYFQGTGAADDSGLPNDRFFAVRPEGSVSTLKIQRTERGDSAVYLCASSLTREPNDEQFFGPGTRLTVL.

The chain is built from TRBV5-1 and TRBJ2-3, with TRBD1 matching 8 bases. The J segment lost 4 bases and the V segment lost 4 bases, leaving 5 bases of the junction unmatched. There are 14 residues in the CDR3. Germline V CDR1 and CDR2: SGHRS, YFSETQ. In nucleotides, the CDR3 is TGCGCCAGCAGCGCAGGGGGCAGTTCAGATACGCAGTATTTT. It encodes CASSAGGSSDTQYF.